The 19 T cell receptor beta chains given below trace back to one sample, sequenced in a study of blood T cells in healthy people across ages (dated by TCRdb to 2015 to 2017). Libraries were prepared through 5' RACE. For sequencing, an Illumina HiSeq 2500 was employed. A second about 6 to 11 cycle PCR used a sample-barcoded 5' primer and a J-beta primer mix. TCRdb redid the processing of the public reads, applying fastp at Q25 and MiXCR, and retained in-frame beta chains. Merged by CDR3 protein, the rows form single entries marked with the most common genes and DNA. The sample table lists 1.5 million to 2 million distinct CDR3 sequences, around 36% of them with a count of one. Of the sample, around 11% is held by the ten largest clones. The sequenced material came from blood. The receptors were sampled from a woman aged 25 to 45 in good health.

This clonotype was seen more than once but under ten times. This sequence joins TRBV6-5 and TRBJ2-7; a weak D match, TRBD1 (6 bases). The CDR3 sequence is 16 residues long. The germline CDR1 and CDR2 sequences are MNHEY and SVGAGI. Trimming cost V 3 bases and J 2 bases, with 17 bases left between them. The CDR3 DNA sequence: TGTGCCAGCAGTTATAGCACAGGGTTAAACACCTACGAGCAGTACTTC. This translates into CASSYSTGLNTYEQYF.

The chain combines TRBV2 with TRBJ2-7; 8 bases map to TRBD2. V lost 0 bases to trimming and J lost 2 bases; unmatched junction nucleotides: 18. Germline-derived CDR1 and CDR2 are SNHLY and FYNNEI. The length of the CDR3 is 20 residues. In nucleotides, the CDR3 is TGTGCCAGCAGTGAAGCGGGGGTCGGCCGGACCACTAGCGGCCCCTACGAGCAGTACTTC. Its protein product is CASSEAGVGRTTSGPYEQYF.

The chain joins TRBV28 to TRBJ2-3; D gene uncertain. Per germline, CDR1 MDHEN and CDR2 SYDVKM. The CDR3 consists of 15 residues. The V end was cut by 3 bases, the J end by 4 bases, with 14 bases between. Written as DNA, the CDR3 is TGTGCCAGCAGTTTCGGACCCTTGCTGGCAGATACGCAGTATTTT. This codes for CASSFGPLLADTQYF.

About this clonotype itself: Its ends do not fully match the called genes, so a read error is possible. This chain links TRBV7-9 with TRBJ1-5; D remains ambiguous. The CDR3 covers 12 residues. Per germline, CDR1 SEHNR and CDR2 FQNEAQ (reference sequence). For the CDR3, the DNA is TGTGCCAGCGGTTTACAAAATCTGCCCCAGCATTTT. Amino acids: CASGLQNLPQHF.

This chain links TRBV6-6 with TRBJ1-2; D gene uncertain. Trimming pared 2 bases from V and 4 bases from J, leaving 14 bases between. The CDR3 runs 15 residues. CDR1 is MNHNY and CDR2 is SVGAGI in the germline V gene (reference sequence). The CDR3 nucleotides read TGTGCCAGCAGTTACGATAGGGCAAAGGCCTATGGCTACACCTTC. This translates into CASSYDRAKAYGYTF.

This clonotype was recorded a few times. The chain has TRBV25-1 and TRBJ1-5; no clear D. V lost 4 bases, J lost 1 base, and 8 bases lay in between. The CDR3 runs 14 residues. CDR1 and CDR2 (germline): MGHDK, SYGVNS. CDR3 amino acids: CASSGFDSNQPQHF. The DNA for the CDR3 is TGTGCCAGCAGTGGGTTCGACAGCAATCAGCCCCAGCATTTT.

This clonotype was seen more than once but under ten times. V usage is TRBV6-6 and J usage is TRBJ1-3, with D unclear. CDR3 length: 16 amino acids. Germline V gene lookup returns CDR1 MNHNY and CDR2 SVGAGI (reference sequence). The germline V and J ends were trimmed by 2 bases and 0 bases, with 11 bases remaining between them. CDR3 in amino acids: CASSYEEGYSGNTIYF. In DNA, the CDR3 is TGTGCCAGCAGTTACGAGGAGGGCTACTCTGGAAACACCATATATTTT.

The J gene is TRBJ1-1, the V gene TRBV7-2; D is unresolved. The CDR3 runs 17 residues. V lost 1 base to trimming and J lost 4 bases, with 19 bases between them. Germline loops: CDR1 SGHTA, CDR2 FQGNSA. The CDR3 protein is CASSLGRDRALFTEAFF. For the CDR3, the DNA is TGTGCCAGCAGCTTAGGCCGAGACCGGGCACTTTTCACTGAAGCTTTCTTT.

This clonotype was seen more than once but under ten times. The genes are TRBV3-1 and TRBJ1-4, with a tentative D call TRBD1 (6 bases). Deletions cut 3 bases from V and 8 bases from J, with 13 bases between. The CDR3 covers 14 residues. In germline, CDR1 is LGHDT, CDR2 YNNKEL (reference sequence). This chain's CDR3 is CASSHSRGGEKLFF. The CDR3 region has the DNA TGTGCCAGCAGCCATTCTAGGGGGGGCGAAAAACTGTTTTTT.

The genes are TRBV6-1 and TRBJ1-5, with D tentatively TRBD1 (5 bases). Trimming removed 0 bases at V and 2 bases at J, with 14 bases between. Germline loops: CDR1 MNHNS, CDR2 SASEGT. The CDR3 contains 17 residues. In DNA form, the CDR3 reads TGTGCCAGCAGTGAAGCGCAGGTGGGACGAGGCAATCAGCCCCAGCATTTT. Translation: CASSEAQVGRGNQPQHF.

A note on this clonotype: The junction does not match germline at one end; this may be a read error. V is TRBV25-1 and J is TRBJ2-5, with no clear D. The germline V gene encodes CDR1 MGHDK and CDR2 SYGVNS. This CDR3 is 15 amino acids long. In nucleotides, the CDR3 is TGTGCCAGCAGTGAATCCCTCCGGGTGCAAGAGACCCAGGACTTC. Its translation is CASSESLRVQETQDF.

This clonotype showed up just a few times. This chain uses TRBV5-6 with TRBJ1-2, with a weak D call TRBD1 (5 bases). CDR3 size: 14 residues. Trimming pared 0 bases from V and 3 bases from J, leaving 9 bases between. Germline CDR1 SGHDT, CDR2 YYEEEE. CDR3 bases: TGTGCCAGCAGCTTGGAGACAGAGTACTATGGCTACACCTTC. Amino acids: CASSLETEYYGYTF.

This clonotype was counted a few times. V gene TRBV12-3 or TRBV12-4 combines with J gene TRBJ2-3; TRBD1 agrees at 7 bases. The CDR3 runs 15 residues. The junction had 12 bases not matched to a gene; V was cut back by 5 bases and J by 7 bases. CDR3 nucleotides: TGTGCCAGCAGTCAAGGTCAGAGGGGGCAAAATACGCAGTATTTT. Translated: CASSQGQRGQNTQYF.

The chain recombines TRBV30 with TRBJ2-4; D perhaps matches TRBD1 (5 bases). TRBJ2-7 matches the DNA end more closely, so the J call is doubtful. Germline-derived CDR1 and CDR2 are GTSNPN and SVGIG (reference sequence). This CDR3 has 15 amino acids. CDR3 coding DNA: TGTGCCTGGAGTCCACCAGGGCACCATCTTTACGAGCAGTACTTC. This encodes CAWSPPGHHLYEQYF.

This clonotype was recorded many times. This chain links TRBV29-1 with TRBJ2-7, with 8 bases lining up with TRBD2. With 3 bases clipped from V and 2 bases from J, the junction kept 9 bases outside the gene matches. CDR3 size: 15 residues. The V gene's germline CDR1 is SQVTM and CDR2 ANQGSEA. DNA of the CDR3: TGCAGCGTTGAGAGAGGACTAGCCGGGGCCTACGAGCAGTACTTC. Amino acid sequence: CSVERGLAGAYEQYF.

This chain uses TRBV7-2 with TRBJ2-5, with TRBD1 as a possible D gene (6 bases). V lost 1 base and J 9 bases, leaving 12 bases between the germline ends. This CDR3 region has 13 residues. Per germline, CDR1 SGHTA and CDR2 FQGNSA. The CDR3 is CASSLDPPGAQYF. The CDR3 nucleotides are TGTGCCAGCAGCTTAGACCCCCCAGGGGCCCAGTACTTC.

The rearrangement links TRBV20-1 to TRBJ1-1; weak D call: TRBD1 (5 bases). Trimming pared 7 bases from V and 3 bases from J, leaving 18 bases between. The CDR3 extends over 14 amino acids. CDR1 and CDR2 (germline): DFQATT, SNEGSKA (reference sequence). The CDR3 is CSGGGQREDTEAFF. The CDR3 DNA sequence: TGCAGTGGGGGAGGACAAAGAGAGGACACTGAAGCTTTCTTT.

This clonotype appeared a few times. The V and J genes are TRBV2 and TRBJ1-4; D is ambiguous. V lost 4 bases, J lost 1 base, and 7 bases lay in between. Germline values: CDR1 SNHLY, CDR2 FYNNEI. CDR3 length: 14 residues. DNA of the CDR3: TGTGCCAGCAGTGGGTTACTAACTAATGAAAAACTGTTTTTT. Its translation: CASSGLLTNEKLFF. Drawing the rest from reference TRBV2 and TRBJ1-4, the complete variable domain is EPEVTQTPSHQVTQMGQEVILRCVPISNHLYFYWYRQILGQKVEFLVSFYNNEISEKSEIFDDQFSVERPDGSNFTLKIRSTKLEDSAMYFCASSGLLTNEKLFFGSGTQLSVL.

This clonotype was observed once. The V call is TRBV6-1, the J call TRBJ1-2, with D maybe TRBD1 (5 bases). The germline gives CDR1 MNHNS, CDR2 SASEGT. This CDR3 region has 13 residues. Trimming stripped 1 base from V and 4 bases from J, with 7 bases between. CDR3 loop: CASSEGQPYGYTF. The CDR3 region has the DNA TGTGCCAGCAGTGAAGGACAGCCCTATGGCTACACCTTC.